This T cell receptor (beta chain) was identified in a study of CD8 T cells in Susac syndrome. Study summary: Each patient with Susac syndrome, at the time of blood draw, was therapy-naive, on corticosteroids, or on intravenous immunoglobulin alone. Study-wide points: CD8+ clonal expansion in Susac peaked in TEMRA cells and active patients.

An amount of RNA that ranged from roughly 0.5 to 1 ug was reverse transcribed with random hexamers. An immunoSEQ multiplex PCR amplified TCR beta CDR3 over 54 Vbeta and 13 Jbeta. TCRdb passed the immunoSEQ multiplex PCR reads through MiXCR, listing each CDR3 protein once. The data show some 100,000 distinct CDR3 sequences, 95% seen once. Germline assignment: CDR1 SQVTM and CDR2 ANQGSEA. CDR3 size: 12 residues. V lost 1 base and J lost 6, with 6 bases in between. Sequencing of TCR beta covered CD8+ and CD4+ T cells obtained from blood. As for this clonotype: Its specificity is unknown.

Material for sequencing was CD8+ T cells from PBMCs. This chain uses TRBV29-1 with TRBJ2-2; D is ambiguous. This receptor was identified in a human donor with Susac syndrome. CDR3 DNA: TGCAGCGTTGAAGTTTTGGCCGGGGAGCTGTTTTTT. Protein sequence: CSVEVLAGELFF.